These 2 T cell receptor beta chains came from one sample sequenced in a study of T cell repertoires in cytomegalovirus infection. Each CDR3 protein gets one entry after TCRdb re-called the reads with MiXCR. Here the sample spans fewer than 1,000,000 distinct CDR3 sequences, 31% being singletons. For these TCRs, the target antigens are not known. Sequencing used cultured CD8+ T cells from PBMCs, obtained from culture after CMV antigen stimulation. Receptor source: a human donor in good health (CMV status not recorded). Some clones in this sample may be carry-over from other donors' samples.

This clonotype was seen a handful of times. This chain uses TRBV7-6 with TRBJ1-6; D unresolved. V gave up 5 bases and J gave up 4 bases, with 9 bases separating them. Per the germline V gene, CDR1 is SGHVS and CDR2 is FNYEAQ. CDR3 length equals 14 residues. For the CDR3, the DNA is TGTGCCAGCAGCCTAGACGATTATAATTCACCCCTCCACTTT. It yields the protein CASSLDDYNSPLHF.

This clonotype was found a few times. The gene calls are TRBV5-6 and TRBJ1-2; 8 positions agree with TRBD1. This CDR3 is built from 15 residues. Trimming took 4 bases from V and 0 from J; bases not matched to a gene: 5. Germline CDR1 and CDR2: SGHDT and YYEEEE. The CDR3 DNA reads as TGTGCCAGCAGCCCGGGACAGGAAGCTAACTATGGCTACACCTTC. Encoded protein: CASSPGQEANYGYTF.